This T cell receptor beta chain was documented in a study of cytotoxic CD8 clonotypes in ibrutinib-treated CLL. Study information: Partial response was seen in about 24 patients and complete response in 2; after median roughly 66 months, about 14 stayed remitted, 12 progressed.

Germline CDR1 and CDR2: SGHNT and YENEEA. V lost 1 base and J 9 bases, leaving 10 bases between the germline ends. This CDR3 has 13 residues. Sequencing was performed with immunoSEQ multiplex PCR; in TCRdb, only in-frame clones are kept and a portion is missing. The sample lists about 68,000 clones, around 65% occurring once. This material consisted of PBMCs, taken after 12 months of ibrutinib treatment. The V gene is TRBV11-3, the J gene TRBJ2-1, with D maybe TRBD2 (5 bases). The receptor's source is a human donor with chronic lymphocytic leukemia. DNA of the CDR3: TGTGCCAGCAGCTTAGTCGCTAGCTTTGAGCAGTTCTTC. It translates to CASSLVASFEQFF.